What follows is one TCR beta chain and its context. Antigen specificity is unknown. Compared with germline, one end of the junction differs, possibly owing to a read error. The data originate from a study of tumor-infiltrating lymphocytes in primary liver carcinoma. A primer matching the constant region was used to make TCR beta cDNA from approximately 500 ng of total RNA. Employing slightly modified ARM-PCR, three nested multiplex PCR rounds were run, and these gave rise to the TCR beta libraries. MiXCR, run by TCRdb on the multiplex PCR reads, gives a single entry per CDR3 protein. The sample has roughly 22,000 distinct CDR3 sequences, 80% seen once; the top ten hold roughly 35%. Between roughly 17 and 31 mg of unsorted bulk tissue served as the source from which RNA and DNA were co-extracted. Resecting the tumor surgically was how the patients' primary liver carcinoma was treated. Every tumor sample held more than 85% viable tumor cells.

Broader study findings: Top-250-clone fractions were significantly higher in tumors than in blood (p = 0.039).

What was sequenced was liver tumor tissue from sampling region 2. Subset here: tumor region T2, inferior pole. The sequence was collected from a woman aged 25 to 45 with primary liver carcinoma and hepatitis B virus infection.

The CDR3 bases are TGTACCAGCAGCTTGGCGCCCAGAGTCACCGGGGAGCCGTCTTTT. Translation: CTSSLAPRVTGEPSF. The V call is TRBV5-6, the J call TRBJ2-2; TRBD2 might be the D (5 bases). Germline V gene sequence: CDR1 SGHDT, CDR2 YYEEEE. This CDR3 region has 15 residues.